This is a list of T cell receptor beta chains from one sample in a study of blood T cell repertoires in COVID-19. Clones were read by immunoSEQ multiplex PCR, and TCRdb kept only the in-frame ones, dropping some. The table has tens of thousands of clones, about 86% seen once. The sequencing sample was made of peripheral blood. The receptors here all came from a man in his forties with acute or convalescent COVID-19. CDR3s include the opening cysteine and the closing phenylalanine or tryptophan. Each record gives: V gene, D gene, J gene, clone size, CDR3 DNA, CDR3 protein. D genes are given only for firm matches. A clone size is listed for some rows: how often the clone was seen (once, few, many), or a class if it is expanded.

TRBV29-1	-	TRBJ1-3	-	TGCAGCGTCCAATTCGGGGTCGGAAACACCATATATTTT	CSVQFGVGNTIYF
TRBV30	-	TRBJ1-4	-	TGTGCCTGGAGTCCCAGGGGTGAAAAACTGTTTTTT	CAWSPRGEKLFF
TRBV18	TRBD1	TRBJ1-4	-	TGTGCCAGCCGAGGACAGGGCGTAGAAAAACTGTTTTTT	CASRGQGVEKLFF
TRBV7-9	-	TRBJ1-5	-	TGTGCCAGCAGCCACGATGGAGGAAATCAGCCCCAGCATTTT	CASSHDGGNQPQHF
TRBV18	-	TRBJ1-3	-	TGTGCCAGCTCCCCCCCGGGAGGAAACACCATATATTTT	CASSPPGGNTIYF
TRBV10-3	TRBD1	TRBJ2-3	-	TGTGCCATCAGCAGGGACAGGCTAGGCCCTTCTAGCACAGATACGCAGTATTTT	CAISRDRLGPSSTDTQYF
TRBV11-3	TRBD1	TRBJ1-1	-	TGTGCCAGCAGAGAAGGGGGCGCGGGAACTGAAGCTTTCTTT	CASREGGAGTEAFF
TRBV13	TRBD1	TRBJ1-3	-	TGTGCCAGCAGCGCGGGACAGGGGGGTCCCAGGAGTGGAAACACCATATATTTT	CASSAGQGGPRSGNTIYF
TRBV3-1/TRBV3-2	-	TRBJ1-1	-	TGTGCCAGCAGCTACGGCGGGGCTGAAGCTTTCTTT	CASSYGGAEAFF
TRBV11-3	TRBD1	TRBJ1-3	-	TGTGCCAGCAGCCCCGGGACAGGATATGGAAACACCATATATTTT	CASSPGTGYGNTIYF
TRBV10-3	TRBD1	TRBJ2-3	-	TGTGCCTCCCGGGACAGCCCGGACACAGATACGCAGTATTTT	CASRDSPDTDTQYF
TRBV5-1	TRBD1	TRBJ1-6	-	TGCGCCAGCAGCTCAACCCTGACAGGGGGTAATTCACCCCTCCACTTT	CASSSTLTGGNSPLHF
TRBV27	-	TRBJ1-1	-	TGTGCCAGCAGCCTGGGGGGAGGACTCACTGAAGCTTTCTTT	CASSLGGGLTEAFF
TRBV11-3	-	TRBJ1-2	-	TGTGCCAGCAGCCCCGACAGCCTCGTGGGCTACACCTTC	CASSPDSLVGYTF
TRBV5-8	-	TRBJ1-5	-	TGTGCCAGCAGCTTTGGGCAGATAAATCAGCCCCAGCATTTT	CASSFGQINQPQHF
TRBV3-1/TRBV3-2	-	TRBJ2-7	-	TGTGCCAGCAGCCAAGTGTCGGGCGAGCAGTACTTC	CASSQVSGEQYF
TRBV3-1/TRBV3-2	TRBD1	TRBJ2-2	-	TGTGCCAGCAGCCAAGAACAACTCGGACAGGGGGTCGCCGGGGAGCTGTTTTTT	CASSQEQLGQGVAGELFF
TRBV10-3	TRBD1	TRBJ2-3	-	TGTGCCACTGCGGACAGGGAAGGGACAGATACGCAGTATTTT	CATADREGTDTQYF
TRBV4-2	TRBD1	TRBJ1-3	few	TGTGCCAGCAGCCAAGTCGGGTCAGGGGGCAGTTTAAGAAGCTCTGGAAACACCATATATTTT	CASSQVGSGGSLRSSGNTIYF
TRBV6-6	TRBD2	TRBJ2-7	-	TGTGCCAGCAGCCCGGCGATGGCGGGGGACTACGAGCAGTACTTC	CASSPAMAGDYEQYF
TRBV5-4	TRBD1	TRBJ1-6	-	TGTGCCACCCGACAGGGCGCCTATAATTCACCCCTCCACTTT	CATRQGAYNSPLHF
TRBV5-1	TRBD1	TRBJ1-1	once	TGCGCCAGCAGCCGGGAGGGGGCCCGGGGAGCTTTCTTT	CASSREGARGAFF
TRBV11-3	-	TRBJ2-3	-	TGTGCCAGCAGCACGCAACAGGGTCCCCCTACGCAGTATTTT	CASSTQQGPPTQYF
TRBV7-9	TRBD2	TRBJ2-3	-	TGTGCCAGCAGCTTCCCCAGACTAGCGGGGCGGCAACCGGATACGCAGTATTTT	CASSFPRLAGRQPDTQYF
TRBV3-1/TRBV3-2	-	TRBJ2-1	-	TGTGCCAGCAGCCAGGGGGAGGCTACCCCGTTCTTC	CASSQGEATPFF
TRBV3-1/TRBV3-2	TRBD2	TRBJ2-5	-	TGTGCCAGCAGCCCTCCCCCAGCGGGGGTAGAGACCCAGTACTTC	CASSPPPAGVETQYF
TRBV6-5	TRBD1	TRBJ2-2	-	TGTGCCAGCAGTCGACAGGGGGCGGACACCGGGGAGCTGTTTTTT	CASSRQGADTGELFF
TRBV19	-	TRBJ1-2	-	TGTGCCAGTAGTATACGGAGTGAGGCGGGCTTCCATGGCTACACCTTC	CASSIRSEAGFHGYTF
TRBV27	TRBD1	TRBJ2-2	-	TGTGCCAGCAGGCGGGACAGGGGGCCCACCGGGGAGCTGTTTTTT	CASRRDRGPTGELFF
TRBV4-1	-	TRBJ1-5	few	TGCGCCAGCAGCCAAGATCGAGGACAGCCCCAGCATTTT	CASSQDRGQPQHF
TRBV14	-	TRBJ1-3	-	TGTGCCAGCAGCCAAGAGCAGGGCCTCTCTGGAAACACCATATATTTT	CASSQEQGLSGNTIYF
TRBV25-1	-	TRBJ2-3	-	TGTGCCAGCAGGAGGGCAGGGGCGACAGATACGCAGTATTTT	CASRRAGATDTQYF
TRBV2	TRBD2	TRBJ2-5	-	TGTGCCAGCAGGCGACTAGCGGGGGGGCGAGAGACCCAGTACTTC	CASRRLAGGRETQYF
TRBV29-1	-	TRBJ1-2	-	TGCAGCGTTGAAGTCTCAGGATACTATGGCTACACCTTC	CSVEVSGYYGYTF
TRBV29-1	TRBD1	TRBJ1-1	-	TGCAGCGTCTCACAGGGGGCCACTGAAGCTTTCTTT	CSVSQGATEAFF
TRBV3-1/TRBV3-2	TRBD2	TRBJ2-3	-	TGTGCCAGCAGCCAGGGTAGCGGGGGGGTCACAGATACGCAGTATTTT	CASSQGSGGVTDTQYF
TRBV5-4	TRBD1	TRBJ1-1	-	TGTGCCAGCAGCAAAACCCGGACAGGGAGGAACACTGAAGCTTTCTTT	CASSKTRTGRNTEAFF
TRBV6-6	-	TRBJ1-1	-	TGTGCCTCCCACACCCCCTTGAACACTGAAGCTTTCTTT	CASHTPLNTEAFF
TRBV5-5	TRBD1	TRBJ2-7	-	TGTGCCAGCAGCTTTGGGACAGGGGCCTACGAGCAGTACTTC	CASSFGTGAYEQYF
TRBV3-1/TRBV3-2	TRBD2	TRBJ2-7	once	TGTGCCAGCAGCCCCCGTCCCGGGACTAGAGCGGGGGCATACGAGCAGTACTTC	CASSPRPGTRAGAYEQYF
TRBV19	-	TRBJ1-2	once	TGTGCCAGTAGTATAGTAGCCACTTCCTATGGCTACACCTTC	CASSIVATSYGYTF
TRBV30	TRBD1	TRBJ1-1	-	TGTGCCTGGAGTGTACGGGACAGACTTTTCTTT	CAWSVRDRLFF
TRBV5-1	-	TRBJ1-5	-	TGCGCCAGCAGCTTGGAGGCAGGCCGCAATCAGCCCCAGCATTTT	CASSLEAGRNQPQHF
TRBV30	-	TRBJ2-5	-	TGTGCCTGGAGTTCTACGTTGGAGACCCAGTACTTC	CAWSSTLETQYF
TRBV11-3	-	TRBJ1-1	-	TGTGCCAGCAGCTTAGACCCCCGGGGAAGGACTGAAGCTTTCTTT	CASSLDPRGRTEAFF
TRBV4-1	-	TRBJ2-5	-	TGCGCCAGCAGCCAAGTGCGGGGACGAATACACCAAGAGACCCAGTACTTC	CASSQVRGRIHQETQYF
TRBV6-6	-	TRBJ2-7	-	TGTGCCAGCAGGACATCAAACTCCTACGAGCAGTACTTC	CASRTSNSYEQYF
TRBV4-1	-	TRBJ2-6	-	TGCGCCAGCAGCCAAGACCCCCCCAGGGTCTCTGGGGCCAACGTCCTGACTTTC	CASSQDPPRVSGANVLTF
TRBV9	TRBD1	TRBJ2-1	-	TGTGCCAGCAGCGTAGGGCAGGGGGCGTTGGGCAATGAGCAGTTCTTC	CASSVGQGALGNEQFF
TRBV19	-	TRBJ2-3	-	TGTGCCAGTAGTATGGGGGGGGCCTCCACAGATACGCAGTATTTT	CASSMGGASTDTQYF
TRBV9	-	TRBJ1-4	-	TGTGCCAGCAGCACCCGGGGAGGAGTCGGAGAAAAACTGTTTTTT	CASSTRGGVGEKLFF
TRBV12-3/TRBV12-4	-	TRBJ1-1	few	TGTGCCAGCAGTCCAGACGGGGAACTTGGAGCTTTCTTT	CASSPDGELGAFF
TRBV5-8	TRBD2	TRBJ2-1	-	TGTGCCAGCAGGCCCCGGGGGGGGATTTACAATGAGCAGTTCTTC	CASRPRGGIYNEQFF
TRBV24-1	-	TRBJ1-5	-	TGTGCCACCAGTGATACGGGGGTCGGGCAGCCCCAGCATTTT	CATSDTGVGQPQHF
TRBV5-8	-	TRBJ1-1	-	TGTGCCAGCAGCCCAAACGGTTGGAGAAACACTGAAGCTTTCTTT	CASSPNGWRNTEAFF